This entry describes one T cell receptor (beta chain). Assay used: immunoSEQ multiplex PCR; TCRdb lists only in-frame clones, some missing. Of about 28,000 clones in the sample, around nine tenths were seen once. Germline CDR1 SNHLY, CDR2 FYNNEI. The CDR3 spans 14 residues. V dropped 5 bases and J dropped 4 bases, with 14 bases sitting between them. This specimen belongs to a study of T cell changes during pregnancy in multiple sclerosis. The input for sequencing was CD4+ T cells from peripheral blood mononuclear cells, taken in the first trimester of pregnancy. The chain carries TRBV2 and TRBJ1-1; unclear D gene. The sequence derives from a female donor in good health, enrolled as a control in a pregnancy study. The CDR3 DNA reads as TGTGCCAGCAGTCGAACCACGGGAACCACTGAAGCTTTCTTT. Residues: CASSRTTGTTEAFF.